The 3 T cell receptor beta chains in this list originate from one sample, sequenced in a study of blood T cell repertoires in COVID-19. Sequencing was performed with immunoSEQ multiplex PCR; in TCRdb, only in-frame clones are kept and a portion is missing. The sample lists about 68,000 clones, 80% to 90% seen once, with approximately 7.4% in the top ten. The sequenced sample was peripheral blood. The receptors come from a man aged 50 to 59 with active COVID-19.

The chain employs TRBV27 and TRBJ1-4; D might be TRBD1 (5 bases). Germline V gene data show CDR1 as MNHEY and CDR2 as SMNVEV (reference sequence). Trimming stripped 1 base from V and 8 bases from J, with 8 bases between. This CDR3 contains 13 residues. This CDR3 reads CASSLWEGEKLFF. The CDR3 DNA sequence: TGTGCCAGCAGTTTATGGGAGGGGGAAAAACTGTTTTTT.

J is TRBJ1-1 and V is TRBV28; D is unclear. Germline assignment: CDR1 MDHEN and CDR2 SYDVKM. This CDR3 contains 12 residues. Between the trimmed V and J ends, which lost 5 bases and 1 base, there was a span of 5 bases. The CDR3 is CASSPRNTEAFF. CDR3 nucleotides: TGTGCCAGCAGTCCGAGGAACACTGAAGCTTTCTTT. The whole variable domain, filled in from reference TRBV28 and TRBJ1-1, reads DVKVTQSSRYLVKRTGEKVFLECVQDMDHENMFWYRQDPGLGLRLIYFSYDVKMKEKGDIPEGYSVSREKKERFSLILESASTNQTSMYLCASSPRNTEAFFGQGTRLTVV.

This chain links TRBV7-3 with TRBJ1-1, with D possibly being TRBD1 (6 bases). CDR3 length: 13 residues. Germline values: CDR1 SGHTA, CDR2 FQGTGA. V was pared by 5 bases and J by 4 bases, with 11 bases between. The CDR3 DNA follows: TGTGCCAGCAGCGCACAGGGTAGCACTGAAGCTTTCTTT. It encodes CASSAQGSTEAFF.